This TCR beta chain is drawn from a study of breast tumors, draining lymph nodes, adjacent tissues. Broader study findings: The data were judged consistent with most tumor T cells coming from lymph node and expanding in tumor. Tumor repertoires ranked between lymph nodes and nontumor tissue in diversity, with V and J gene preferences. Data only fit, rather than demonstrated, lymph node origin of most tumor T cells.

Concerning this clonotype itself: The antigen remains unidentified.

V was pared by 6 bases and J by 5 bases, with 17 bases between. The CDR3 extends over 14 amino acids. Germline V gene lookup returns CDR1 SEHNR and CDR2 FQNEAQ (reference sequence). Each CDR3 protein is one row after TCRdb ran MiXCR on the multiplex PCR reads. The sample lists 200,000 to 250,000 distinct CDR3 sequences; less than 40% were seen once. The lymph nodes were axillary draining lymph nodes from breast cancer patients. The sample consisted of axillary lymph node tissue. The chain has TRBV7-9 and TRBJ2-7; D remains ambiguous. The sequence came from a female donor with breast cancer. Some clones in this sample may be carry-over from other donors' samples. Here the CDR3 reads CASSASRASDEQYF. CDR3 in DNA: TGTGCCAGCAGTGCTTCCCGGGCTTCGGACGAGCAGTACTTC. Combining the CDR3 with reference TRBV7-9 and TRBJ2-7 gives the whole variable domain DTGVSQNPRHKITKRGQNVTFRCDPISEHNRLYWYRQTLGQGPEFLTYFQNEAQLEKSRLLSDRFSAERPKGSFSTLEIQRTEQGDSAMYLCASSASRASDEQYFGPGTRLTVT.